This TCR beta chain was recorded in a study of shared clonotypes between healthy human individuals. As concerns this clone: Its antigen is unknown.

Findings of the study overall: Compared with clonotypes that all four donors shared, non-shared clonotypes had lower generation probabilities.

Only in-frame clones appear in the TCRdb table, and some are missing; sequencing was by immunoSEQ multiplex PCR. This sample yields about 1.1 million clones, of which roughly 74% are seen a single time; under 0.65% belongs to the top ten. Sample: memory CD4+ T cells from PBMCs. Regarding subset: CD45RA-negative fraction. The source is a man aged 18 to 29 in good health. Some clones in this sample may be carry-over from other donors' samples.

The CDR3 is CASSPGTGPAYNEQFF. The CDR3 DNA is TGCGCCAGCAGCCCGGGGACAGGGCCGGCCTACAATGAGCAGTTCTTC. The chain links TRBV5-1 to TRBJ2-1, with 9 positions matching TRBD1. This CDR3 is 16 amino acids long. J gave up 2 bases and V 4 bases, and 7 bases lay outside the gene matches. Germline lookup yields CDR1 SGHRS and CDR2 YFSETQ. The full variable domain, in which reference TRBV5-1 and TRBJ2-1 provide the parts outside the CDR3, is KAGVTQTPRYLIKTRGQQVTLSCSPISGHRSVSWYQQTPGQGLQFLFEYFSETQRNKGNFPGRFSGRQFSNSRSEMNVSTLELGDSALYLCASSPGTGPAYNEQFFGPGTRLTVL.